This T cell receptor beta chain appears in the sequencing data of a study of cytomegalovirus exposure and HLA in healthy donors. A few counts support this clone. Use of 60 Vbeta and 13 Jbeta primers characterized the PCR. Assay used: immunoSEQ multiplex PCR; TCRdb lists only in-frame clones, some missing. The table includes around 90,000 clones, approximately 65% detected once. The V gene's germline CDR1 is MNHEY and CDR2 SMNVEV (reference sequence). Trimming took 3 bases from V and 0 from J, leaving 10 bases between them. CDR3 length equals 15 residues. Sequencing was carried out using PBMCs. The receptor comes from a woman under 40 in good health and CMV-seropositive. This chain joins TRBV27 and TRBJ2-3; D call uncertain. The CDR3 DNA reads as TGTGCCAGCAGTTTCTACTCCCCTAGCACAGATACGCAGTATTTT. Residues: CASSFYSPSTDTQYF.